This record concerns one TCR beta chain sequence. The source of the sample is a study of technical replicates of blood from a handful of donors. TCRdb keeps only in-frame clones here, not all; method: immunoSEQ multiplex PCR. Of almost 90,000 clones detected, approximately 94% appear once; the ten largest clones hold about 0.25%. The V segment lost 4 bases and the J segment 7 bases; nucleotides outside the gene matches: 9. This CDR3 is 14 amino acids long. Germline values: CDR1 GTSNPN, CDR2 SVGIG (reference sequence). The sequenced sample was T cells isolated from PBMCs. This TCR derives from a human donor in good health. The rearrangement joins TRBV30 to TRBJ2-1; 8 positions match TRBD2. CDR3 bases: TGTGCCTGGACAAGCGGGGGCCCCCCAAATGAGCAGTTCTTC. It is translated as CAWTSGGPPNEQFF.